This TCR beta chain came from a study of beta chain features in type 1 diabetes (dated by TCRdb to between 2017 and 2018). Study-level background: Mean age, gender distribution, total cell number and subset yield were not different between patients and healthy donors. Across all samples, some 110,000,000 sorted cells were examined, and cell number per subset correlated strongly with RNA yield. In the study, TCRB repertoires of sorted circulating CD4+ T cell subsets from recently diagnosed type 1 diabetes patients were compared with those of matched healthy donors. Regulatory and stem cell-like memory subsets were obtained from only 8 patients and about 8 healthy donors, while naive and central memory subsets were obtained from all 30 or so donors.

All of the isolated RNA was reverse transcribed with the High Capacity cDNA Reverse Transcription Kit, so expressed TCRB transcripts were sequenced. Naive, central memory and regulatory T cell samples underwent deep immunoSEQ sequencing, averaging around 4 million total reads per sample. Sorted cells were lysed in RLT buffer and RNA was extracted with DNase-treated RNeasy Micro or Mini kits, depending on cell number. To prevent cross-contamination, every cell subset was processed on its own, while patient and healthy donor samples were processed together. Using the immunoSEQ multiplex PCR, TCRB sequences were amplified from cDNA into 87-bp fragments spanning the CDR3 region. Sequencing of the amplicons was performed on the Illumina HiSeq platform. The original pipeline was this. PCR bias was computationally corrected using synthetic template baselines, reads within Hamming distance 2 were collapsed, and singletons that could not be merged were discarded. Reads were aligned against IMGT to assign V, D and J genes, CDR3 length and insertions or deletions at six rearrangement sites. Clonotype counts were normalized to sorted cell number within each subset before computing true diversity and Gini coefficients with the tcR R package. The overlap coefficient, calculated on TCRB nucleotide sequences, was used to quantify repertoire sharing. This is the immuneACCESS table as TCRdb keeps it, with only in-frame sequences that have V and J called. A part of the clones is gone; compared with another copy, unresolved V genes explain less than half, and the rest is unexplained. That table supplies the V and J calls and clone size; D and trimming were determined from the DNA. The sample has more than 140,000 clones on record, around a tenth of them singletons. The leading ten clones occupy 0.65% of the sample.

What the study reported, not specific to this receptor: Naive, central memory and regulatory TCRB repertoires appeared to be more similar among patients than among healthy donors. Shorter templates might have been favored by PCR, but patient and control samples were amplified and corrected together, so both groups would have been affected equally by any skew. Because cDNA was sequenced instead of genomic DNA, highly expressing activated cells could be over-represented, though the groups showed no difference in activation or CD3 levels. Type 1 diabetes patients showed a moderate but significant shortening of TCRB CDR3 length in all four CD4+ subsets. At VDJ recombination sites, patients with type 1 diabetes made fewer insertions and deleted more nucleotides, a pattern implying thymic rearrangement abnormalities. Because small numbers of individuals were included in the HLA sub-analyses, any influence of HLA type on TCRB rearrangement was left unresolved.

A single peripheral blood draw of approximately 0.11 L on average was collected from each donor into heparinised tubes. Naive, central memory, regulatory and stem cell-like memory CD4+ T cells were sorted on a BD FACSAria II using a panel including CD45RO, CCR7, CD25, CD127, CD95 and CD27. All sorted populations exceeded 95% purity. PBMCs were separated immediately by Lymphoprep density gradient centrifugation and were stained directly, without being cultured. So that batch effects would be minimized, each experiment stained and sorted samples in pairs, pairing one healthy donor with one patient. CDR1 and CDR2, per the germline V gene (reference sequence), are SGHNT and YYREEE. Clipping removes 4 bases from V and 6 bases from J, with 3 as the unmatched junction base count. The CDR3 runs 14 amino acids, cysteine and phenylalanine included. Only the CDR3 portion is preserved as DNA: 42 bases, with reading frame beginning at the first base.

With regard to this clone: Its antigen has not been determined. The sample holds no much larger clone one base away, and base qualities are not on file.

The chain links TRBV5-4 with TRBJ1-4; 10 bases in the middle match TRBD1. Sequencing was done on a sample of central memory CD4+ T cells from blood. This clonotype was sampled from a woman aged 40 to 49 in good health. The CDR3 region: CASSRQGADEKLFF. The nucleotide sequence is TGTGCCAGCAGCAGACAGGGGGCCGATGAAAAACTGTTTTTT.